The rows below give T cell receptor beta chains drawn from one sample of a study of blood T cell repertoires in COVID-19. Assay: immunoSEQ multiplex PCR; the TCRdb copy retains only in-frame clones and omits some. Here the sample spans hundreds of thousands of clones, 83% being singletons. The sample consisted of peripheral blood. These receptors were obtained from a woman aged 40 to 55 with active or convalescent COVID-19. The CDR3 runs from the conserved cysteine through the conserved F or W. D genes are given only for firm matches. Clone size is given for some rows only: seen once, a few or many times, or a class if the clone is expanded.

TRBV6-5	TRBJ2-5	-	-	CASSYSMYPQETQYF	TGTGCCAGCAGTTACTCAATGTATCCGCAAGAGACCCAGTACTTC
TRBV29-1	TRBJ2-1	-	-	CSVEWANEQFF	TGCAGCGTTGAATGGGCTAATGAGCAGTTCTTC
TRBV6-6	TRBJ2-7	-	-	CASSVGASYEQYF	TGTGCCAGCAGTGTTGGGGCCTCCTACGAGCAGTACTTC
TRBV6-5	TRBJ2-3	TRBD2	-	CASSYRGLADTDTQYF	TGTGCCAGCAGTTACCGAGGACTAGCGGACACAGATACGCAGTATTTT
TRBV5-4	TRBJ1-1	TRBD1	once	CASSPWDRGDTEAFF	TGTGCCAGCAGCCCATGGGACAGGGGGGACACTGAAGCTTTCTTT
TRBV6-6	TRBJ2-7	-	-	CASSPGTLYEQYF	TGTGCCAGCAGTCCCGGGACTCTCTACGAGCAGTACTTC
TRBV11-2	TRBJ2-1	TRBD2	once	CASSLRLADSFSYNEQFF	TGTGCCAGCAGCTTAAGACTAGCGGACTCCTTCTCCTACAATGAGCAGTTCTTC
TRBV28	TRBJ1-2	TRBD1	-	CASSPPTGENYGYTF	TGTGCCAGCAGTCCACCGACAGGGGAAAACTATGGCTACACCTTC
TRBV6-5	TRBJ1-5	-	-	CASMVQNYQPQHF	TGTGCCAGCATGGTACAGAACTATCAGCCCCAGCATTTT
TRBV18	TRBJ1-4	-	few	CASSPRGAVEKLFF	TGTGCCAGCTCACCACGCGGCGCGGTTGAAAAACTGTTTTTT
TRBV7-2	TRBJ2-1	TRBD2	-	CASSTRPGLAGNNEQFF	TGTGCCAGCAGCACAAGACCGGGACTAGCGGGGAACAATGAGCAGTTCTTC
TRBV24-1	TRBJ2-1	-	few	CATSDFAMRGQFF	TGTGCCACCAGTGATTTTGCCATGCGGGGGCAGTTCTTC
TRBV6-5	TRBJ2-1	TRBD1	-	CASTLDRGYNEQFF	TGTGCCAGCACCCTCGACAGGGGATACAATGAGCAGTTCTTC
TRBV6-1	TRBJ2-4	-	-	CASSESGLKNIQYF	TGTGCCAGCAGTGAATCAGGCCTCAAAAACATTCAGTACTTC
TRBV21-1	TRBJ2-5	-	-	CASSKGTSGRARETQYF	TGTGCCAGCAGCAAAGGGACTAGCGGGAGGGCCAGGGAGACCCAGTACTTC
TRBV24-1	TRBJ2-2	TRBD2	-	CATSDGTSGNTGELFF	TGTGCCACCAGTGATGGAACTAGCGGGAACACCGGGGAGCTGTTTTTT
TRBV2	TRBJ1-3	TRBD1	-	CASIRDSSGNTIYF	TGTGCCAGCATTCGGGACAGCTCTGGAAACACCATATATTTT